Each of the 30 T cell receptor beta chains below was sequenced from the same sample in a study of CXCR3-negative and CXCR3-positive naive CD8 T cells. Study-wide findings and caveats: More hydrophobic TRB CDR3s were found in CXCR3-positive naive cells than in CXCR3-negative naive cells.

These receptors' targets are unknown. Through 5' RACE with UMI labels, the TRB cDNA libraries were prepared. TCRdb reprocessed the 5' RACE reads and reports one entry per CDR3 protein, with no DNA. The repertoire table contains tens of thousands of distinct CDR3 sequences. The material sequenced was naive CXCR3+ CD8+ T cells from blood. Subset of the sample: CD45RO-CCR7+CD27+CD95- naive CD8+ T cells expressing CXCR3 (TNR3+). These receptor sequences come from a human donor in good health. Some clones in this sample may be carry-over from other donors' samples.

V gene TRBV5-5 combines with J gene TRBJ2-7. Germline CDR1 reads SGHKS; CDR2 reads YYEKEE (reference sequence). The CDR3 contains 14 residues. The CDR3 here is CASSLISHPREEYF. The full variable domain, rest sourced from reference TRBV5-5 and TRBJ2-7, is DAGVTQSPTHLIKTRGQQVTLRCSPISGHKSVSWYQQVLGQGPQFIFQYYEKEERGRGNFPDRFSARQFPNYSSELNVNALLLGDSALYLCASSLISHPREEYFGPGTRLTVT.

The CDR3 spells CASSSHRAYGYTF. The rearrangement uses TRBV27 and TRBJ1-2; TCRdb's D gene call, TRBD1, goes unchecked for lack of DNA. Germline V gene sequence: CDR1 MNHEY, CDR2 SMNVEV (reference sequence). The CDR3 runs to 13 residues.

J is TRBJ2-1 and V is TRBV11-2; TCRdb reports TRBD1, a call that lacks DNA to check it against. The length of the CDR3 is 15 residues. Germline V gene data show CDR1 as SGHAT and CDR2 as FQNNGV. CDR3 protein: CASRPWGGAYNEQSF.

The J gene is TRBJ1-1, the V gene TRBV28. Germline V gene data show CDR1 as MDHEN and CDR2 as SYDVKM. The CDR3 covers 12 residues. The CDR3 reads CASSPENTEAFF.

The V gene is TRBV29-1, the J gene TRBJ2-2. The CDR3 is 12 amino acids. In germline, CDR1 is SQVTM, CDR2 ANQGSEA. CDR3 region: CSVEVGTGELFF.

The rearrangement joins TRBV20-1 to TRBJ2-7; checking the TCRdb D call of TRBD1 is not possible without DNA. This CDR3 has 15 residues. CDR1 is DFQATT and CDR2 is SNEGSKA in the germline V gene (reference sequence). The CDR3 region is CSAPRWDRVPYEQYF.

This CDR3 reads CASSSGLGLNEQFF. J is TRBJ2-1 and V is TRBV7-9; without DNA, the TCRdb call of TRBD2 cannot be checked. The CDR3 totals 14 residues. CDR1 and CDR2 from the germline V gene are SEHNR and FQNEAQ (reference sequence).

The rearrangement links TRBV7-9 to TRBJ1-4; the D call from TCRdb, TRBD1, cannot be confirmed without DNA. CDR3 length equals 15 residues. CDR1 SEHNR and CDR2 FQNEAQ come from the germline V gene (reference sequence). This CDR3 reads CASSSPDREKEKLFF. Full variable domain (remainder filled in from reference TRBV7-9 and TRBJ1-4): DTGVSQNPRHKITKRGQNVTFRCDPISEHNRLYWYRQTLGQGPEFLTYFQNEAQLEKSRLLSDRFSAERPKGSFSTLEIQRTEQGDSAMYLCASSSPDREKEKLFFGSGTQLSVL.

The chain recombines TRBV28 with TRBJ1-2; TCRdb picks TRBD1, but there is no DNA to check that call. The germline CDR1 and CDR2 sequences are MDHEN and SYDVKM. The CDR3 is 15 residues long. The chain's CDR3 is CASSLTGGEIAGYTF.

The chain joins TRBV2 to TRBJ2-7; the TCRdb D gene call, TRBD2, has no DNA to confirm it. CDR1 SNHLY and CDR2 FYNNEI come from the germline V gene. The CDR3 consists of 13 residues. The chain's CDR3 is CASSEWGPAEQYF.

CDR3: CRVTGSYEQYF. The chain links TRBV29-1 to TRBJ2-7. CDR1 and CDR2 (germline): SQVTM, ANQGSEA. The CDR3 runs to 11 residues.

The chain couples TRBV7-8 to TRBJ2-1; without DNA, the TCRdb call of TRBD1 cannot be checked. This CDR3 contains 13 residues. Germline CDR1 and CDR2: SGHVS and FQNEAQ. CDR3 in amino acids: CASSSRTGNEQFF.

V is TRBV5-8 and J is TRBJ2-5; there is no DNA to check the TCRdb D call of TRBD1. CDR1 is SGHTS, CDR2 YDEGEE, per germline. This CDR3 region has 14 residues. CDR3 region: CASSLSGGLKTQYF.

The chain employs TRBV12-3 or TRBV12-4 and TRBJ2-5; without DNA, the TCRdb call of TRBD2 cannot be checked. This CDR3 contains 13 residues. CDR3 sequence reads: CASRALLQETQYF.

CDR3 residues: CSARIPGLAGGEVYEQYF. The genes are TRBV20-1 and TRBJ2-7; TCRdb's D call of TRBD2 is untestable without DNA. The CDR3 has 18 residues. CDR1 DFQATT and CDR2 SNEGSKA come from the germline V gene (reference sequence).

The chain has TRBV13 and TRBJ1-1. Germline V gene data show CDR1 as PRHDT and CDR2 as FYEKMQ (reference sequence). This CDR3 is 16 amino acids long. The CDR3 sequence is CASSFMGSYMNTEAFF.

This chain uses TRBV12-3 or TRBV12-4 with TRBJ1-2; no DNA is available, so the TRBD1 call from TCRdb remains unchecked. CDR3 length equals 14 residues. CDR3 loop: CASTVMGLIGGYTF.

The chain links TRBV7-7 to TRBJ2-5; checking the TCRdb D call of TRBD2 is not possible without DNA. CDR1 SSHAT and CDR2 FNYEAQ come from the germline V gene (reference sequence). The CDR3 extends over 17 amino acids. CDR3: CASSPDVGLTYQETQYF.

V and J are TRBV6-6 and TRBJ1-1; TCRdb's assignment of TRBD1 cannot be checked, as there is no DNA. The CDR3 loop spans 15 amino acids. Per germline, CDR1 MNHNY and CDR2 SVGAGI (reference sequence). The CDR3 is CASSYDLQGITEAFF.

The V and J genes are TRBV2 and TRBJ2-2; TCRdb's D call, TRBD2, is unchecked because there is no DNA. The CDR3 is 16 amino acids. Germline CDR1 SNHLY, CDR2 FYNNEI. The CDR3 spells CASSAGTSTNTGELFF.

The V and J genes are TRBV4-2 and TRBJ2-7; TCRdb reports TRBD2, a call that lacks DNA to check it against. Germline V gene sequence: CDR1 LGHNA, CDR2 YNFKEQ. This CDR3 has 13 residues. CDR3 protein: CASSHPAAYEQYF.

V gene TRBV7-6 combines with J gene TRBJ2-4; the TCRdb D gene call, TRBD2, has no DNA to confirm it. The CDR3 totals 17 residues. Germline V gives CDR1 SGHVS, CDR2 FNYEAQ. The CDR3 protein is CASSSRVAGVSKNIQYF.

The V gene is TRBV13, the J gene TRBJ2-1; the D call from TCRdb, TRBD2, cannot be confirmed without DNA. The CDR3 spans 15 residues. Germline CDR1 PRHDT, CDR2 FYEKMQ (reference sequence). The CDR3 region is CASSPTSGGDNEQFF.

The CDR3 loop reads CAINKGANEQFF. The J gene is TRBJ2-1, the V gene TRBV10-3; checking the TCRdb D call of TRBD1 is not possible without DNA. CDR3 length equals 12 residues. Germline V gene data show CDR1 as ENHRY and CDR2 as SYGVKD.

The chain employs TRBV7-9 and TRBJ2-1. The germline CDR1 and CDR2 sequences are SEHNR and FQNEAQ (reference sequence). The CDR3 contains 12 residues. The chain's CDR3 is CASSLEYPEQFF.

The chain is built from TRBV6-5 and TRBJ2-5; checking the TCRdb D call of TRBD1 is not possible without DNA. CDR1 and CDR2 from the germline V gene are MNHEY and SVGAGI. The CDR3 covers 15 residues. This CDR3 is CASSYSRGREQTQYF.

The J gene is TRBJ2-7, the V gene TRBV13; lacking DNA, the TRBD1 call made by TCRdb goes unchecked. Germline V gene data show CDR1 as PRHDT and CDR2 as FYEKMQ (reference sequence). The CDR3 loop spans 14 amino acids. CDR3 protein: CASSIRQGESKQYF.

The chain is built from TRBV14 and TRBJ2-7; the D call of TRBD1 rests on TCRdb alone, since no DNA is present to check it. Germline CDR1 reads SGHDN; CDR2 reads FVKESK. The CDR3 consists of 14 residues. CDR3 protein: CASSLRDTAYEQYF.

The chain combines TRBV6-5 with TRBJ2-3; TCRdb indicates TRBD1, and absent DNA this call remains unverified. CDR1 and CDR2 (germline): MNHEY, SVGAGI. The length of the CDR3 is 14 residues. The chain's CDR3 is CASSFLQGADTQYF.

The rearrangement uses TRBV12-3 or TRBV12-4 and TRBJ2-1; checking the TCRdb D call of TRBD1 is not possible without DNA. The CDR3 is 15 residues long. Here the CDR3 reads CASSAQQGPYNEQFF.